The 5 T cell receptor beta chains presented below share a single source sample, sequenced in a study of blood T cell repertoires in COVID-19. Assay used: immunoSEQ multiplex PCR; TCRdb lists only in-frame clones, some missing. The table has about 110,000 clones, over 75% seen once. Sequencing used peripheral blood. The receptors were sampled from a woman in her 70s with acute or convalescent COVID-19.

This chain joins TRBV7-3 and TRBJ2-1, with unresolved D. There are 12 residues in the CDR3. Per the germline V gene, CDR1 is SGHTA and CDR2 is FQGTGA. The germline V and J ends were trimmed by 4 bases and 8 bases, with 9 bases remaining between them. This CDR3 reads CASSYGGDEQFF. CDR3 DNA sequence: TGTGCCAGCAGCTACGGCGGCGATGAGCAGTTCTTC. Supplemented by reference TRBV7-3 and TRBJ2-1, the full variable domain reads GAGVSQTPSNKVTEKGKYVELRCDPISGHTALYWYRQSLGQGPEFLIYFQGTGAADDSGLPNDRFFAVRPEGSVSTLKIQRTERGDSAVYLCASSYGGDEQFFGPGTRLTVL.

This clone came up once. The chain uses TRBV18 and TRBJ1-4; 7 nucleotides align to TRBD1. V lost 4 bases and J lost 4; bases outside the gene matches: 3. Germline CDR1 reads KGHSH; CDR2 reads LQKENI. The CDR3 sequence is 14 residues long. CDR3 in amino acids: CASSLTGNNEKLFF. The CDR3 DNA reads as TGTGCCAGCTCACTGACAGGGAATAATGAAAAACTGTTTTTT.

This clone was found once. The chain is built from TRBV6-5 and TRBJ1-2; D is unclear. Germline V gene sequence: CDR1 MNHEY, CDR2 SVGAGI. This CDR3 contains 15 residues. The germline V and J ends were trimmed by 2 bases and 2 bases, with 12 bases remaining between them. CDR3: CASSYTARSNYGYTF. Written as DNA, the CDR3 is TGTGCCAGCAGTTACACCGCGCGGAGCAACTATGGCTACACCTTC.

The chain recombines TRBV2 with TRBJ2-7, with D tentatively TRBD1 (5 bases). Germline V lookup: CDR1 SNHLY, CDR2 FYNNEI. Trimming stripped 6 bases from V and 8 bases from J, with 14 bases between. CDR3 length: 12 amino acids. The CDR3 DNA reads TGTGCCAGCAGAGGGGCCCTTAGACAGCAGTACTTC. It encodes CASRGALRQQYF.

The chain is built from TRBV7-2 and TRBJ2-4; tentative D call: TRBD2 (6 bases). The V end lost 6 bases, the J end lost 13 bases, and 16 bases lay between the germline ends. Germline lookup yields CDR1 SGHTA and CDR2 FQGNSA. This CDR3 contains 12 residues. CDR3 protein: CASSSVSGAQYF. CDR3 sequence (DNA): TGTGCCAGCAGTTCAGTTAGCGGAGCACAGTACTTC.